The source of this T cell receptor beta chain is a study of OX40 agonist ivuxolimab in advanced cancers. Study context: Partial responses were recorded for three patients, including one with hepatocellular carcinoma and two with cutaneous melanoma.

This CDR3 contains 14 residues. Germline V lookup: CDR1 MNHGY, CDR2 SVAAGI. The V gene lost 3 bases and the J gene lost 4 bases, with 7 bases spanning the gap. Points on this clone: The antigen remains unidentified.

The protocol was immunoSEQ multiplex PCR, while the TCRdb copy is restricted to in-frame clones and leaves out a portion. The profile shows tens of thousands of clones, over 70% of them singletons. Findings and caveats of the study: CD4+ and CD8+ blood T cells expanded clonally by week 6 at 0.1 to 3.0 mg/kg. Expanded clones were, on average, more numerous in CD8+ T cells than in CD4+. Specificity for antigen went undetermined in the expanded peripheral T cells.

This receptor was identified in an adult with an advanced solid tumor such as melanoma, head and neck, liver or kidney cancer. The chain joins TRBV6-9 to TRBJ1-6; no clear D. The source was CD4+ or CD8+ T cells sorted from blood, collected in a trial of the OX40 agonist ivuxolimab. CDR3 region: CASSYGQYNSPLHF. The CDR3 DNA follows: TGTGCCAGCAGTTACGGGCAGTATAATTCACCCCTCCACTTT.